This T cell receptor beta chain comes out of a study of shared clonotypes between healthy human individuals. Study overall: Donors had three CD4 naive, three CD4 memory, two CD8 naive and one CD8 memory plate apiece.

V shed 3 bases, J shed 5 bases, and the junction held 9 bases outside the gene matches. This CDR3 is built from 17 residues. Germline CDR1 and CDR2: SGHRS and YFSETQ. Nashville, Tennessee was home to all donors, who were Caucasian adults. The assay was immunoSEQ multiplex PCR, and TCRdb's table has in-frame clones only and misses some. The table shows roughly 2,300,000 clones, with roughly 92% occurring only once. The specimen sequenced was naive CD4+ T cells from PBMCs. Regarding subset: CD45RA+ positively selected. This clonotype originated in a young man in good health. Some clones in this sample may be carry-over from other donors' samples. V is TRBV5-1 and J is TRBJ2-2; 11 nucleotides match TRBD1. The DNA for the CDR3 is TGCGCCAGCAGCTGGGGCCCCGGGACAGGGGGTACCGGGGAGCTGTTTTTT. It specifies CASSWGPGTGGTGELFF. Variable domain in full (rest from reference TRBV5-1 and TRBJ2-2): KAGVTQTPRYLIKTRGQQVTLSCSPISGHRSVSWYQQTPGQGLQFLFEYFSETQRNKGNFPGRFSGRQFSNSRSEMNVSTLELGDSALYLCASSWGPGTGGTGELFFGEGSRLTVL.